This T cell receptor (beta chain) is from a study of cytomegalovirus exposure and HLA in healthy donors. Study-wide context: Previous work identified around 120 million unique TCR beta sequences from around 200 million T cells. Overall study results and limits: Published work reported that the classifier diagnosed cytomegalovirus status with high specificity and sensitivity.

This clone was recorded only once. Its antigen is currently unknown. V was clipped by 4 bases and J by 10 bases; unmatched bases: 10. There are 14 residues in the CDR3. From germline, CDR1 is SEHNR and CDR2 FQNEAQ (reference sequence). PCR was performed using 60 Vbeta and 13 Jbeta primers. Assay: immunoSEQ multiplex PCR; the TCRdb copy retains only in-frame clones and omits some. The data hold over 130,000 clones, with around 81% observed a single time. Sample: PBMCs. J is TRBJ1-1 and V is TRBV7-9; 9 bases agree with TRBD1. This TCR was sampled from a man between 50 and 59 years old in good health and CMV-seronegative. This CDR3 reads CASSSQTGTGRAFF. CDR3 nucleotides: TGTGCCAGCAGCTCCCAAACCGGGACAGGGCGAGCTTTCTTT.